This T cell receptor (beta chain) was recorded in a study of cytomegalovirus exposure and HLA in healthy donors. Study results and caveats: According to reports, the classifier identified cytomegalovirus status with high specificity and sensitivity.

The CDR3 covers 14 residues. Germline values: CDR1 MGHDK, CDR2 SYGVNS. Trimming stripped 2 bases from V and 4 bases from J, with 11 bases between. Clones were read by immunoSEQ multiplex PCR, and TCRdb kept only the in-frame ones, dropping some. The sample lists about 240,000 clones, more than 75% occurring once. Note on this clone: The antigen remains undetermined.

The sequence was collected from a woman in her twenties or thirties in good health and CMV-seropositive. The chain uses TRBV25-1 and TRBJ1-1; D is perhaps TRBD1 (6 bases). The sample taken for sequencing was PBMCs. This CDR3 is CASSEGGGGTEAFF. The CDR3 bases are TGTGCCAGCAGTGAAGGGGGAGGGGGCACTGAAGCTTTCTTT.